The T cell receptor beta chain described here comes from a study of T-cell reconstitution after alpha-beta-depleted transplantation in children (dated by TCRdb to the mid-2010s). Describing the broader study: T-cell immune reconstitution after TCRalphabeta/CD19-depleted allogeneic hematopoietic cell transplantation in children was quantitatively tracked in the study by means of TCR repertoire profiling.

A few counts support this clonotype. Its antigen is unknown. There are no base qualities to consult, and no much larger clone falls within one base. The library was built by means of PCR. The sequencer was an Illumina HiSeq 2500. TCR library preparation used molecular barcoding, with unique molecular identifiers applied to normalize quantification of the TCRbeta repertoire. The raw public data were reprocessed by TCRdb itself: fastp quality trimming at Q25, MiXCR clonotype calling, in-frame beta chains only. Entries that share a CDR3 protein sequence are merged under the most common genes and DNA. This sample is represented by approximately 510,000 distinct CDR3 sequences; about 16% of them were singletons. The ten most abundant clones make up about 3.1% of the sample. V trim: 0 bases; J trim: 6 bases; unmatched bases: 11. The CDR3 contains 16 residues, cysteine and phenylalanine counted. The read is trimmed to its CDR3 DNA, 48 bases read in frame from base 1. Sequences LGHNA (CDR1) and YNFKEQ (CDR2) are obtained from the germline V gene.

This receptor chain uses TRBV4-2 and TRBJ2-7; TRBD2 agrees with 7 junctional bases. The TCR was taken from a human donor who donated a stem cell graft to a child with acute lymphoblastic leukemia. The sample in question was PBMCs from the stem cell graft donor, obtained from the stem cell graft. This receptor has the CDR3 CASSQDPRGSSGEQYF. The DNA sequence is given as TGTGCCAGCAGCCAAGATCCTCGCGGGAGCTCCGGCGAGCAGTACTTC.